The 15 T cell receptor beta chains below all came from one sample that was sequenced in a study of patients and donors after allogeneic stem cell transplantation (dated by TCRdb to 2020 to 2021). The library was produced with RT-PCR. Data came from a NextSeq 550. TCRdb passed the public sequencing reads through fastp at Q25 and MiXCR, retaining productive beta sequences. Each CDR3 protein gets just one entry, which takes the most common genes and DNA from the rows behind it. The sample table shows 150,000 to 200,000 distinct CDR3 sequences, and roughly 24% are seen once. More than 25% of the sample rests with the top ten. Sequenced input: blood, either unsorted or a sorted T cell fraction (not recorded which). Receptors originate from a human donor who was either an allogeneic HSCT recipient or a stem cell or donor lymphocyte infusion donor (not recorded which). It is not recorded whose cells these are; they may come from a transplant donor.

Here the CDR3 DNA reads TGTGCCAGCAGCTCCAGCCGGAAGTACAGGCCTAAAATGAACACTGAAGCTTTCTTT. It is translated as CASSSSRKYRPKMNTEAFF. This rearrangement joins TRBV9 to TRBJ1-1; TRBD1 is a possible D gene (5 bases). CDR1 and CDR2 from the germline V gene are SGDLS and YYNGEE. V was pared by 4 bases and J by 0 bases, with 25 bases between. This CDR3 is built from 19 residues.

The sample holds a few counts of this clonotype. V usage is TRBV12-5 and J usage is TRBJ1-5; maybe TRBD1 (5 bases). The ends were cut back, 2 bases at V and 4 bases at J, with 12 bases in the middle. This CDR3 contains 15 residues. Germline V CDR1 and CDR2: LGHNT, FRNRAP. The CDR3 here is CASGLSTGGNQPQHF. Written as DNA, the CDR3 is TGTGCTAGTGGTTTGAGTACAGGCGGAAATCAGCCCCAGCATTTT.

This clonotype was detected only a few times. The chain has TRBV9 and TRBJ2-7; no clear D. Germline V gene sequence: CDR1 SGDLS, CDR2 YYNGEE. This CDR3 contains 15 residues. V was pared by 0 bases and J by 0 bases, with 10 bases between. This CDR3 reads CASSVADSSSYEQYF. Here the CDR3 DNA reads TGTGCCAGCAGCGTAGCGGATTCAAGCTCCTACGAGCAGTACTTC. Full variable domain (remainder filled in from reference TRBV9 and TRBJ2-7): DSGVTQTPKHLITATGQRVTLRCSPRSGDLSVYWYQQSLDQGLQFLIQYYNGEERAKGNILERFSAQQFPDLHSELNLSSLELGDSALYFCASSVADSSSYEQYFGPGTRLTVT.

The chain carries TRBV9 and TRBJ1-2, with D unresolved. Trimming left V 0 bases short and J 5 bases short, with 11 bases between. Germline CDR1 is SGDLS and CDR2 is YYNGEE. This CDR3 is built from 14 residues. CDR3 bases: TGTGCCAGCAGCGTAGGTGGAGGGATATATGGCTACACCTTC. Its protein is CASSVGGGIYGYTF.

The V call is TRBV20-1, the J call TRBJ1-3; no clear D gene. The CDR3 has 14 amino acids. Germline CDR1 and CDR2: DFQATT and SNEGSKA (reference sequence). Trimming stripped 4 bases from V and 0 bases from J, with 10 bases between. The CDR3 loop reads CSAIGEPSGNTIYF. DNA for the CDR3: TGCAGTGCTATCGGAGAACCCTCTGGAAACACCATATATTTT.

V and J are TRBV20-1 and TRBJ2-7; 8 bases agree with TRBD1. This CDR3 comprises 14 residues. Looked up from germline, CDR1 is DFQATT and CDR2 is SNEGSKA (reference sequence). Trimming at V came to 0 bases and at J to 6 bases, leaving 7 bases not matched to a gene. The CDR3 region is CSARDGRGPGEQYF. DNA of the CDR3: TGCAGTGCTAGAGATGGCAGGGGGCCAGGCGAGCAGTACTTC.

The chain recombines TRBV5-1 with TRBJ2-3; D unclear. Germline V gene sequence: CDR1 SGHRS, CDR2 YFSETQ. The CDR3 is 14 amino acids. The V end was cut by 0 bases, the J end by 2 bases, with 7 bases between. The DNA of the CDR3 is TGCGCCAGCAGCTTGGGTCTGTACACAGATACGCAGTATTTT. This translates into CASSLGLYTDTQYF.

J is TRBJ2-7 and V is TRBV20-1, with a tentative D call TRBD2 (6 bases). Germline V gene sequence: CDR1 DFQATT, CDR2 SNEGSKA (reference sequence). The CDR3 is 14 amino acids. The V end was cut by 2 bases, the J end by 2 bases, with 13 bases between. The CDR3 DNA sequence: TGCAGTGCTAGACTGTCGGGAGTGACCTACGAGCAGTACTTC. As protein: CSARLSGVTYEQYF.

This clonotype came up a few times. V and J are TRBV5-1 and TRBJ1-5; no clear D. Germline CDR1 and CDR2: SGHRS and YFSETQ. The CDR3 runs to 13 residues. Trimming left V 0 bases short and J 5 bases short, with 6 bases between. As DNA, the CDR3 is TGCGCCAGCAGCTTGGACGGTTATCAGCCCCAGCATTTT. As protein: CASSLDGYQPQHF.

The chain employs TRBV7-2 and TRBJ2-1; 11 bases map to TRBD2. The CDR3 is made up of 15 amino acids. Germline loops: CDR1 SGHTA, CDR2 FQGNSA. With V trimmed by 5 bases and J by 8 bases, 8 bases remained unmatched. CDR3 sequence reads: CASSGTSGGVDEQFF. CDR3 nucleotides: TGTGCCAGCAGCGGGACTAGCGGAGGGGTTGATGAGCAGTTCTTC.

The sample holds many counts of this clonotype. The chain carries TRBV20-1 and TRBJ1-1, with unresolved D. Germline V CDR1 and CDR2: DFQATT, SNEGSKA (reference sequence). The CDR3 extends over 12 amino acids. The V and J ends lost 3 bases and 0 bases respectively, with 5 bases between them. The CDR3 DNA sequence: TGCAGTGCTAGTATACTGAACACTGAAGCTTTCTTT. Translating gives CSASILNTEAFF.

There are many counts of this clonotype. J is TRBJ1-1 and V is TRBV20-1, with D unclear. V gave up 2 bases and J gave up 1 base, with 8 bases separating them. Germline assignment: CDR1 DFQATT and CDR2 SNEGSKA (reference sequence). The CDR3 has 13 residues. The CDR3 reads CSARRTSNTEAFF. The DNA of the CDR3 is TGCAGTGCTAGAAGGACGTCGAACACTGAAGCTTTCTTT.

This clonotype has at least ten counts. The chain uses TRBV9 and TRBJ1-5; D unclear. The germline V gene has CDR1 SGDLS and CDR2 YYNGEE. Trimming left V 4 bases short and J 6 bases short, with 14 bases between. This CDR3 is 14 amino acids long. DNA of the CDR3: TGTGCCAGCAGCCCGACATTGGTAGGTCAGCCCCAGCATTTT. It encodes CASSPTLVGQPQHF.

This clonotype was observed a handful of times. The V gene is TRBV20-1, the J gene TRBJ1-4, with 11 bases identical to TRBD1. The V segment lost 0 bases and the J segment 8 bases; nucleotides outside the gene matches: 5. The CDR3 spans 15 residues. Germline V CDR1 and CDR2: DFQATT, SNEGSKA (reference sequence). The CDR3 region has the DNA TGCAGTGCTAGAGATCCGGGGACAGGGGGAGAAAAACTGTTTTTT. It specifies CSARDPGTGGEKLFF.

This clonotype was counted only a few times. The chain uses TRBV20-1 and TRBJ1-4; D possibly corresponds to TRBD1 (5 bases). Trimming pared 6 bases from V and 3 bases from J, leaving 26 bases between. This CDR3 has 18 residues. The germline V gene encodes CDR1 DFQATT and CDR2 SNEGSKA (reference sequence). The DNA of the CDR3 is TGCAGTGCCGCGCCGGGACTGACCTTACGAGTGGCTAATGAAAAACTGTTTTTT. Translation: CSAAPGLTLRVANEKLFF.